This note documents a single TCR beta chain sequence. The antigen remains undetermined. Both 60 Vbeta primers and 13 Jbeta primers went into the PCR. Authors' processing steps: There were some 87 million unique TCR beta chains by a later count, and 8.5 million to 14 million of them were shared. Libraries were prepared by immunoSEQ multiplex PCR; TCRdb keeps only in-frame clonotypes and omits some of them. Clone size and the V and J calls come from that table; the DNA yielded D and trimming. Among some 190,000 clones, 82% were seen once, and the ten largest hold approximately 1.5%. Germline CDR1 is KGHSH and CDR2 is LQKENI. V shed 2 bases and J shed 4 bases, with 11 bases lying between them. CDR3 length: 14 residues. The data belong to a study of cytomegalovirus exposure and HLA in healthy donors. Study-wide results and limits: The authors judged a highly shared variant cluster likely a sequencing artifact. In an earlier analysis, most TCR beta V segments were productive about 87% or about 30% of the time.

This TCR came from a man aged 40-55 years in good health and CMV-seronegative. V is TRBV18 and J is TRBJ1-1, with D uncertain. The sequenced sample consisted of PBMCs. CDR3 coding DNA: TGTGCCAGCTCACCAGGGCTGGAGGGCACTGAAGCTTTCTTT. This sequence encodes CASSPGLEGTEAFF.